This T cell receptor beta chain was found in a study of shared clonotypes between healthy human individuals. General study findings and limits: Between four donors, naive CD4 clonotypes were shared at a level of about 5%.

J gave up 1 base and V 4 bases, and 3 bases lay outside the gene matches. In germline, CDR1 is SGHDT, CDR2 YYEEEE. CDR3 length: 15 amino acids. As concerns this clone: The target antigen is unknown.

Every subset had its genomic DNA shared out evenly among several immunoSEQ plates. DNA at 150 to 200 ng, 30,000 or so T cell genomes, went into sorted-subset replicate PCRs. Data came from immunoSEQ multiplex PCR; TCRdb stores just in-frame clones and leaves some out. Of some 1,400,000 clones listed, approximately 97% were seen once; the top ten hold roughly 1.2%. Sequenced material: naive CD4+ T cells sorted from blood. Sample subset: CD45RA+ positively selected. The rearrangement links TRBV5-6 to TRBJ2-7; TRBD2 matches at 12 bases. The source is a man between 25 and 39 years old in good health. CDR3 DNA: TGTGCCAGCAGCAAACTAGCGGGAGGTTCCTACGAGCAGTACTTC. Amino acid sequence: CASSKLAGGSYEQYF.